This T cell receptor beta chain was found in a study of blood T cell repertoires in COVID-19. Study information: From the United States, Italy and Spain came samples of acute and convalescent COVID-19.

Method: immunoSEQ multiplex PCR; TCRdb's copy keeps in-frame clones and lacks some. The sample records about 270,000 clones, roughly 86% being singletons. Germline CDR1 SGHAT, CDR2 FQNNGV. CDR3 length equals 12 residues. With 6 bases removed from V and 5 bases from J, the gap between germline ends came to 10 bases. This clone was seen once. The sequenced sample was PBMCs or T cells enriched from blood (not recorded which). The chain has TRBV11-2 and TRBJ1-2; no definite D call. This clonotype was obtained from a woman in her sixties or seventies who had recovered from COVID-19. The CDR3 protein is CASSVGGYGYTF. The CDR3, as DNA: TGTGCCAGCAGTGTCGGCGGGTATGGCTACACCTTC.